The 27 T cell receptor beta chains presented below share a single source sample, sequenced in a study of shared clonotypes between healthy human individuals. Only in-frame clones appear in the TCRdb table, and some are missing; sequencing was by immunoSEQ multiplex PCR. The sample has about 2 million clones, roughly 94% seen once. Naive CD8 cells were CD45RO-negative, positively selected for CCR7, excluding terminally differentiated effector memory CD45RA+ cells. Sequencing was carried out using naive CD8+ T cells sorted from blood. All receptors derive from a man younger than 30 in good health.

The rearrangement joins TRBV30 to TRBJ1-6, with TRBD1 matching 8 bases. The CDR3 has 14 amino acids. The J segment lost 11 bases and the V segment lost 4 bases, leaving 10 bases of the junction unmatched. Per the germline V gene, CDR1 is GTSNPN and CDR2 is SVGIG (reference sequence). The CDR3 DNA is TGTGCCTGGACCCCTGGACAGGGTCGGACACCCCTCCACTTT. It encodes CAWTPGQGRTPLHF.

CDR3 nucleotides: TGTGCTAGTGGTTTCCCAGGGTCTTCTGGAAACACCATATATTTT. Its protein product is CASGFPGSSGNTIYF. This chain joins TRBV12-5 and TRBJ1-3, with D possibly TRBD1 on 5 matching bases. The V end lost 3 bases, the J end lost 1 base, and 10 bases lay between the germline ends. In germline, CDR1 is LGHNT, CDR2 FRNRAP. This CDR3 region has 15 residues.

The chain is built from TRBV6-5 and TRBJ2-5; 8 bases map to TRBD1. The germline V gene encodes CDR1 MNHEY and CDR2 SVGAGI. The CDR3 consists of 15 residues. The V and J ends lost 2 bases and 5 bases, in that order; junction bases with no gene match: 7. CDR3 protein: CASSYVAGGMETQYF. The DNA of the CDR3 is TGTGCCAGCAGTTACGTGGCAGGGGGCATGGAGACCCAGTACTTC.

The genes are TRBV9 and TRBJ2-5; weak D call: TRBD2 (5 bases). The CDR3 sequence is 16 residues long. CDR1 is SGDLS and CDR2 is YYNGEE in the germline V gene. V lost 4 bases to trimming and J lost 3 bases, with 19 bases between them. CDR3 loop: CASSFQGLALEETQYF. The CDR3 nucleotides read TGTGCCAGCAGCTTTCAAGGGCTAGCATTAGAAGAGACCCAGTACTTC.

V usage is TRBV6-6 and J usage is TRBJ2-2; 8 bases fit TRBD2. The germline CDR1 and CDR2 sequences are MNHNY and SVGAGI (reference sequence). This CDR3 is built from 14 residues. V shed 3 bases, J shed 6 bases, and the junction held 3 bases outside the gene matches. CDR3: CASSYQRESGELFF. The DNA for the CDR3 is TGTGCCAGCAGTTATCAGCGGGAGTCCGGGGAGCTGTTTTTT.

This clone was detected once. The V and J genes are TRBV4-2 and TRBJ1-2, with D maybe TRBD1 (6 bases). Germline lookup yields CDR1 LGHNA and CDR2 YNFKEQ. V lost 0 bases to trimming and J lost 7 bases, with 15 bases between them. The CDR3 length is 15 residues. The CDR3 coding sequence is TGTGCCAGCAGCCAAGATTTTCAGGGGATGGTTGGCTACACCTTC. Translation gives CASSQDFQGMVGYTF.

The rearrangement joins TRBV30 to TRBJ1-3, with D perhaps matching TRBD1 (5 bases). CDR1 GTSNPN and CDR2 SVGIG come from the germline V gene (reference sequence). There are 14 residues in the CDR3. V was cut by 4 bases and J by 1 base, with 11 bases left in between. The CDR3 loop reads CAWNRGDSGNTIYF. DNA of the CDR3: TGTGCCTGGAATCGGGGGGATTCTGGAAACACCATATATTTT.

The genes are TRBV4-1 and TRBJ2-1; D gene uncertain. The CDR3 is 13 residues long. Trimming left V 6 bases short and J 6 bases short, with 12 bases between. From germline, CDR1 is MGHRA and CDR2 YSYEKL. The CDR3 DNA reads TGCGCCAGCAGACTTCCCTGGGGCAATGAGCAGTTCTTC. Translation gives CASRLPWGNEQFF.

The genes are TRBV4-3 and TRBJ2-7; the D gene is possibly TRBD2 (5 bases). Trimming took off 0 bases at V and 2 bases at J, with 8 bases between the two ends. There are 14 residues in the CDR3. Germline V lookup: CDR1 LGHNA, CDR2 YSLEER. Written as DNA, the CDR3 is TGCGCCAGCAGCCAAGATTACGGGACCTACGAGCAGTACTTC. This sequence encodes CASSQDYGTYEQYF.

The chain employs TRBV7-9 and TRBJ2-3, with 14 bases lining up with TRBD2. The CDR3 totals 18 residues. The J segment lost 2 bases and the V segment lost 5 bases, leaving 9 bases of the junction unmatched. The germline V gene has CDR1 SEHNR and CDR2 FQNEAQ (reference sequence). The CDR3: CASSTRLAGGPNTDTQYF. In nucleotides, the CDR3 is TGTGCCAGCAGCACCCGACTAGCGGGAGGGCCAAACACAGATACGCAGTATTTT.

The CDR3 sequence: CASSLQVAGATGELFF. CDR3 DNA: TGCGCCAGCAGCCTACAAGTAGCGGGAGCGACCGGGGAGCTGTTTTTT. This chain links TRBV4-1 with TRBJ2-2, with 9 bases matching TRBD2. This CDR3 has 16 residues. CDR1 MGHRA and CDR2 YSYEKL come from the germline V gene. The V segment lost 4 bases and the J segment 5 bases; nucleotides outside the gene matches: 8.

This clone was picked up a small number of times. The chain links TRBV2 to TRBJ1-5; TRBD1 is a possible D gene (5 bases). V lost 6 bases to trimming and J lost 12 bases, with 15 bases between them. Germline V gene data show CDR1 as SNHLY and CDR2 as FYNNEI. The CDR3 runs to 12 residues. Here the CDR3 DNA reads TGTGCCAGCAGACTCATAGGGGATCTCCAGCATTTT. Protein sequence: CASRLIGDLQHF.

The chain joins TRBV6-1 to TRBJ1-1, with a weak D call TRBD1 (5 bases). The CDR3 sequence is 16 residues long. Trimming removed 1 base at V and 3 bases at J, with 15 bases between. Looked up from germline, CDR1 is MNHNS and CDR2 is SASEGT. The CDR3 loop is CASSEVIAGPYTEAFF. As DNA, the CDR3 is TGTGCCAGCAGTGAAGTTATTGCGGGGCCCTACACTGAAGCTTTCTTT.

V and J are TRBV13 and TRBJ2-7; D gene uncertain. Germline CDR1 and CDR2: PRHDT and FYEKMQ (reference sequence). The CDR3 is 13 residues long. V lost 3 bases to trimming and J lost 7 bases, with 13 bases between them. The CDR3 region is CASSFGQLGEQYF. As DNA, the CDR3 is TGTGCCAGCAGCTTCGGGCAGCTTGGGGAGCAGTACTTC.

This clone was detected once. The CDR3 DNA follows: TGTGCCAGTAGCTTCTCCCGACAGGGCTCCTACGAGCAGTACTTC. Its translation is CASSFSRQGSYEQYF. The rearrangement links TRBV19 to TRBJ2-7, with 7 bases aligning to TRBD1. CDR3 length equals 15 residues. The germline CDR1 and CDR2 sequences are LNHDA and SQIVND (reference sequence). V shed 6 bases and J 0 bases; nucleotides not matched to a gene: 8.

This chain uses TRBV11-3 with TRBJ2-1; the D gene is possibly TRBD1 (5 bases). The CDR3 is 14 amino acids. From germline, CDR1 is SGHNT and CDR2 YENEEA. V shed 2 bases and J shed 7 bases, with 12 bases lying between them. CDR3 nucleotides: TGTGCCAGCAGCTTAAGGGGCGCGTTGAATGAGCAGTTCTTC. It translates to CASSLRGALNEQFF.

As regards this clone: Other DNA sequences in this sample translate to the same CDR3. This chain joins TRBV5-1 and TRBJ2-3; D remains ambiguous. The CDR3 sequence is 13 residues long. Per the germline V gene, CDR1 is SGHRS and CDR2 is YFSETQ. The V end was cut by 4 bases, the J end by 1 base, with 7 bases between. For the CDR3, the DNA is TGCGCCAGCAGCCCCTCCCGCACAGATACGCAGTATTTT. Protein: CASSPSRTDTQYF.

This rearrangement joins TRBV21-1 to TRBJ2-7. TRBV21-1 is a pseudogene locus. There are 18 residues in the CDR3. CDR3 nucleotide sequence: TGTGCCAGCAGCCCTCAGGGCCCTCAGAGGGGCTACTCCTACGAGCAGTACTTC. Translating gives CASSPQGPQRGYSYEQYF.

This clone was detected only a few times. The CDR3 DNA sequence: TGTGCCAGCAGTTTAGGGCTCCGGGAAGATGGCTACACCTTC. Its translation: CASSLGLREDGYTF. The rearrangement joins TRBV28 to TRBJ1-2; D remains ambiguous. Germline V gene lookup returns CDR1 MDHEN and CDR2 SYDVKM. The CDR3 is 14 amino acids. Trimming took 2 bases from V and 6 from J, leaving 13 bases between them.

The chain combines TRBV9 with TRBJ1-3; a possible D gene is TRBD1 (6 bases). The CDR3 is made up of 15 amino acids. Between the trimmed V and J ends, which lost 2 bases and 3 bases, there was a span of 12 bases. Germline values: CDR1 SGDLS, CDR2 YYNGEE. DNA for the CDR3: TGTGCCAGCAGCGTTGAACAGGGTTTTGGAAACACCATATATTTT. Protein: CASSVEQGFGNTIYF.

This clone was seen once. The rearrangement links TRBV9 to TRBJ2-7, with D perhaps given as TRBD1 or TRBD2 (5 bases each). Germline values: CDR1 SGDLS, CDR2 YYNGEE. The V end lost 0 bases, the J end lost 5 bases, and 15 bases lay between the germline ends. The CDR3 sequence is 15 residues long. For the CDR3, the DNA is TGTGCCAGCAGCGTAGAGGGACGGAGAGGAGACGAGCAGTACTTC. This sequence encodes CASSVEGRRGDEQYF.

To note about this clone: The same CDR3 can be traced to other DNA sequences in this sample. V and J are TRBV5-6 and TRBJ1-5, with 7 bases aligning to TRBD1. The junction had 2 bases not matched to a gene; V was cut back by 4 bases and J by 4 bases. Germline CDR1 and CDR2: SGHDT and YYEEEE. The CDR3 sequence is 13 residues long. CDR3 coding DNA: TGTGCCAGCAGCCCACAGGGGAATCAGCCCCAGCATTTT. This encodes CASSPQGNQPQHF.

This chain links TRBV10-2 with TRBJ2-7; the match to TRBD2 covers 8 bases. V shed 3 bases, J shed 2 bases, and the junction held 3 bases outside the gene matches. Germline values: CDR1 WSHSY, CDR2 SAAADI. CDR3 length equals 14 residues. CDR3 region: CASSDGGRPYEQYF. CDR3 bases: TGCGCCAGCAGTGATGGCGGGAGGCCCTACGAGCAGTACTTC.

The rearrangement links TRBV13 to TRBJ1-2, with TRBD1 matching over 7 bases. Germline-derived CDR1 and CDR2 are PRHDT and FYEKMQ (reference sequence). J was trimmed by 3 bases and V by 2 bases; bases with no gene match: 9. CDR3 size: 16 residues. The DNA for the CDR3 is TGTGCCAGCAGCTTAAGTCTGGGACAGCTTTACTATGGCTACACCTTC. Encoded protein: CASSLSLGQLYYGYTF.

J is TRBJ2-5 and V is TRBV7-9; D might be TRBD2 (6 bases). This CDR3 comprises 14 residues. Deletions cut 5 bases from V and 11 bases from J, with 21 bases between. The V gene's germline CDR1 is SEHNR and CDR2 FQNEAQ (reference sequence). The DNA for the CDR3 is TGTGCCAGCAGCACGCCTGACAGCCTACGGGAGCAGTACTTC. Translated: CASSTPDSLREQYF.

About this clone: Other DNA sequences within the sample encode an identical CDR3. The chain joins TRBV20-1 to TRBJ2-3; D is unclear. With 2 bases removed from V and 2 bases from J, the gap between germline ends came to 2 bases. Germline-derived CDR1 and CDR2 are DFQATT and SNEGSKA (reference sequence). This CDR3 is 11 amino acids long. CDR3 in DNA: TGCAGTGCTAGACTCACAGATACGCAGTATTTT. Translating gives CSARLTDTQYF.

This chain connects TRBV7-6 to TRBJ2-1; 13 nucleotides align to TRBD2. With V trimmed by 5 bases and J by 0 bases, 4 bases remained unmatched. CDR3 length: 17 residues. Germline lookup yields CDR1 SGHVS and CDR2 FNYEAQ. CDR3 protein: CASSPWTSGSSYNEQFF. Written as DNA, the CDR3 is TGTGCCAGCAGCCCCTGGACTAGCGGGAGCTCCTACAATGAGCAGTTCTTC.